This T cell receptor (beta chain) stems from a study of T cell repertoires in ileal Crohn's disease. The wider study: Operated complications were stricturing disease (approximately 61%) and penetrating disease (39%). Thiopurines (around 10) or anti-TNF agents (about 19) were given postoperatively to about half. Whole-study results and caveats: Active smokers at surgery had more clonal expansions than non-smokers.

This CDR3 has 13 amino acids. With 1 base removed from V and 4 bases from J, the gap between germline ends came to 10 bases. CDR1 is SQVTM, CDR2 ANQGSEA, per germline. Turning to this clone: Its antigen is as yet unknown.

Profiled with immunoSEQ multiplex PCR; TCRdb holds only in-frame clones, not every one. Of 4,000 to 5,000 clones listed, approximately 78% are singletons. The sample taken for sequencing was ileal tissue. The sequence was obtained from an adult with Crohn's disease. The J gene is TRBJ1-2, the V gene TRBV29-1; D unresolved. The CDR3 is CSVEGSSGYGYTF. CDR3 DNA: TGCAGCGTTGAAGGTTCCAGCGGCTATGGCTACACCTTC.